This paragraph covers one T cell receptor beta chain sequence. This entry comes from a study of blood T cell repertoires in COVID-19. As for the study in general: PBMCs, B-cell-depleted T cells, or T cells provided the cDNA or gDNA that made up the material.

Germline V gene sequence: CDR1 SNHLY, CDR2 FYNNEI. The CDR3 has 15 amino acids. V was pared by 0 bases and J by 2 bases, with 11 bases between. Study processing details: Scientists estimated how many nucleated cells there were by amplifying reference gene primers. Generated by immunoSEQ multiplex PCR, the TCRdb table keeps only in-frame clones and is missing some. D and trimming come from the DNA, and the V and J calls and clone size come from that table. Among around 250,000 clones listed, 86% were seen once. The specimen sequenced was peripheral blood. The sequence derives from a man older than 75 with acute or convalescent COVID-19. The rearrangement links TRBV2 to TRBJ2-7, with a possible D match to TRBD2 (5 bases). The CDR3 is CASSEARLSAYEQYF. Written as DNA, the CDR3 is TGTGCCAGCAGTGAAGCGAGACTAAGCGCCTACGAGCAGTACTTC. Full variable domain (rest looked up from reference TRBV2 and TRBJ2-7): EPEVTQTPSHQVTQMGQEVILRCVPISNHLYFYWYRQILGQKVEFLVSFYNNEISEKSEIFDDQFSVERPDGSNFTLKIRSTKLEDSAMYFCASSEARLSAYEQYFGPGTRLTVT.